This TCR beta chain was recorded in a study of CD8 T cells in Susac syndrome. The authors reverse transcribed about 0.5 to 1 ug RNA with random hexamers. MiXCR, run by TCRdb on the immunoSEQ multiplex PCR reads, gives a single entry per CDR3 protein. This table holds around 160,000 distinct CDR3 sequences, around 95% found once. The CDR3 covers 12 residues. In germline, CDR1 is SGHTA, CDR2 FQGNSA. Trimming removed 10 bases from V and 5 bases from J, with 14 bases in between. Sequencing was done on a sample of CD4+ T cells from PBMCs. The chain joins TRBV7-2 to TRBJ2-5; no firm D call. This sequence was found in a human donor in good health. The CDR3 region is CAITPIIETQYF. Here the CDR3 DNA reads TGTGCCATCACACCTATAATTGAGACCCAGTACTTC.